These 4 T cell receptor beta chains share one sample of origin, sequenced in a study of CD8 T cells in ankylosing spondylitis. TCRdb recomputed calls from the 5' RACE reads with MiXCR, one row per CDR3 protein. The sample carries roughly 240,000 distinct CDR3 sequences, roughly 32% recorded once. Sequenced input: blood, either unsorted or a sorted T cell fraction (not recorded which). The receptors were sampled from a male donor with ankylosing spondylitis or in good health (not recorded which).

This chain joins TRBV5-1 and TRBJ1-1; tentative D call: TRBD1 (6 bases). The CDR3 is 17 residues long. The germline V gene has CDR1 SGHRS and CDR2 YFSETQ. Trimming pared 0 bases from V and 0 bases from J, leaving 15 bases between. This CDR3 is CASSLGGLDSLNTEAFF. The CDR3 nucleotides read TGCGCCAGCAGCTTGGGAGGTTTGGACAGCCTGAACACTGAAGCTTTCTTT.

This clonotype was recorded a few times. The rearrangement links TRBV29-1 to TRBJ1-1; tentative D call: TRBD1 (5 bases). The CDR3 is 16 amino acids. CDR1 SQVTM and CDR2 ANQGSEA come from the germline V gene. V was trimmed by 2 bases and J by 4 bases, leaving 20 bases between them. CDR3 in amino acids: CSVEHGRGGGSTEAFF. The CDR3 nucleotides read TGCAGCGTTGAACACGGGAGGGGTGGCGGGAGCACTGAAGCTTTCTTT. Drawing the rest from reference TRBV29-1 and TRBJ1-1, the complete variable domain is SAVISQKPSRDICQRGTSLTIQCQVDSQVTMMFWYRQQPGQSLTLIATANQGSEATYESGFVIDKFPISRPNLTFSTLTVSNMSPEDSSIYLCSVEHGRGGGSTEAFFGQGTRLTVV.

The CDR3 coding sequence is TGTGCCAGCAGTGAAGGTGGGGTTCTAGCCAAAAACATTCAGTACTTC. The encoded protein is CASSEGGVLAKNIQYF. This chain links TRBV25-1 with TRBJ2-4; D is unresolved. The germline V gene has CDR1 MGHDK and CDR2 SYGVNS. V was shortened by 2 bases and J by 0 bases, with 11 bases between the two germline ends. This CDR3 comprises 16 residues.

The chain joins TRBV20-1 to TRBJ2-1, with 8 nucleotides matching TRBD2. The germline V gene has CDR1 DFQATT and CDR2 SNEGSKA (reference sequence). The CDR3 runs 13 residues. V shed 7 bases, J shed 7 bases, and the junction held 9 bases outside the gene matches. CDR3 nucleotides: TGCAGTGTGGGAGCGGGGGCGATAAATGAGCAGTTCTTC. Protein product: CSVGAGAINEQFF.